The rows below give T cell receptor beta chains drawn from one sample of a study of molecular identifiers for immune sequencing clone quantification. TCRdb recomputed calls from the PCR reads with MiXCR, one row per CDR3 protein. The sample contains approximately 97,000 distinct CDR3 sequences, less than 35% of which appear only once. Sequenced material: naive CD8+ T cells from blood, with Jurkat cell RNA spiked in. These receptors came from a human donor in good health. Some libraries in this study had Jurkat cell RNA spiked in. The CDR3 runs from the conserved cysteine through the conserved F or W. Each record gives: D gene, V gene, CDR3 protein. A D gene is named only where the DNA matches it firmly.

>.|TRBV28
CASRPLYGNTIYF
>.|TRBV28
CASSNQGIRYEQYF
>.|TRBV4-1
CASSQGRYEQYF
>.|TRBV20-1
CSAPAPAGALMYEQYF
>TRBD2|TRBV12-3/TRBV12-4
CASSPTEVRYAGGPIGEQFF
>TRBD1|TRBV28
CASRTGRSYEQYF
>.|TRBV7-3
CASSLTLASVNEQFF
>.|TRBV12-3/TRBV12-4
CASREGVLRADVLTF
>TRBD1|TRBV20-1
CSVRNLQGGGLTDTQYF
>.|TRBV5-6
CASSLGVRGQPQHF
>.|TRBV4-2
CASSPQRATQETQYF
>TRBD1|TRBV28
CASSLNGDRFSNQPQHF
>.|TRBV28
CASSPRHSTDTQYF
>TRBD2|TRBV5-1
CASSLAILAGGPTGELFF
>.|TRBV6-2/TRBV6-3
CASSYGGGRKNIQYF
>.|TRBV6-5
CASSHRGQVYNEQFF
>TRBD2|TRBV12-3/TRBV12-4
CASSFSGRDEQFF
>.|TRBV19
CASRTGPSFSSYEQYF
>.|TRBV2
CASSEAGYTEAFF
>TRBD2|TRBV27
CASSLTSVATCNQQFF
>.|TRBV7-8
CASCLRSSNQPQHF
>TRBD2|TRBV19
CASSIPGLAINEQFF
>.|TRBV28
CASSFPPSGLLTDTQYF
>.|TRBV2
CASRWWESNQPQHF
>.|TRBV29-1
CSVVLARNEQFF
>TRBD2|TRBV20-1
CSVRDRTSGNGEQFF
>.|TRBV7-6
CASSLEEGSRAPDTQYF
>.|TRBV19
CATSATGRISEKLFF
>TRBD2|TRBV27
CASSLSGTSVVEQYF
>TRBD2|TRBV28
CASMGLAGRYEQYF
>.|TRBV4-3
CASSQEDAITDTQYF
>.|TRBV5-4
CASSLGVSSTDTQYF
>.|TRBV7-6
CASSLGVGTGELFF
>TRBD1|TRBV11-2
CASSLDRGLQGAETQYF
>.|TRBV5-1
CASSLVFGAYEQYF
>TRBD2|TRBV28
CASSTPGLADLTDTQYF
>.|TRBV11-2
CASSLGPRLFF
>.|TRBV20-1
CSARLTGELFF
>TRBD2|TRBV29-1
CSVDGTSGGVSTATQYF
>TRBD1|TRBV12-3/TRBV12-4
CASSRTGNAEELFF
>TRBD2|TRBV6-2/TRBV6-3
CASSYLAGGGTDTQYF
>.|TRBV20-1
CSALGQGISPNHF
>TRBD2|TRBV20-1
CSATQRASGRSDTQYF
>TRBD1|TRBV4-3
CASSQDDGTGGSETQYF
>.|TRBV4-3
CASSQGRGNAQYF
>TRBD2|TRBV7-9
CASSLEPPDLSGAKLSF
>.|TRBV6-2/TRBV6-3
CASSYQEPRGEKLFF
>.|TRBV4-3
CASSQDRGILTEAFF
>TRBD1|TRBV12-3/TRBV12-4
CASSTGQGAHQPQHF
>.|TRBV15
CATSRVPKNIQYF
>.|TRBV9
CASSVISGYEQYF
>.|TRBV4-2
CASSQERPSQSSYEQYF